One sample yielded the 28 T cell receptor beta chains listed below, sequenced in a study of cytomegalovirus exposure and HLA in healthy donors. PCR involved 60 Vbeta and 13 Jbeta primers. The data were produced by immunoSEQ multiplex PCR, yet TCRdb's version contains in-frame clones alone and is incomplete. The data hold some 160,000 clones, with about 79% observed a single time. Specimen: PBMCs. These receptors were taken from a young woman in good health and CMV-seronegative.

V gene TRBV5-1 combines with J gene TRBJ2-2; D might be TRBD2 (6 bases). The CDR3 runs 15 residues. Germline-derived CDR1 and CDR2 are SGHRS and YFSETQ. V was trimmed by 0 bases and J by 4 bases, leaving 10 bases between them. The CDR3 sequence: CASSLGDFSTGELFF. CDR3 DNA: TGCGCCAGCAGCTTGGGGGACTTTTCCACCGGGGAGCTGTTTTTT.

V and J are TRBV4-1 and TRBJ1-4; D is uncertain. The CDR3 extends over 13 amino acids. The V gene's germline CDR1 is MGHRA and CDR2 YSYEKL. The V end lost 4 bases, the J end lost 0 bases, and 3 bases lay between the germline ends. The CDR3 sequence: CASSLTTNEKLFF. The CDR3 bases are TGCGCCAGCAGCCTAACAACTAATGAAAAACTGTTTTTT.

V is TRBV7-3 and J is TRBJ2-2, with 10 bases lining up with TRBD1. Per germline, CDR1 SGHTA and CDR2 FQGTGA. Unmatched junction bases numbered 9, after V lost 5 bases and J lost 3 bases. The length of the CDR3 is 17 residues. The CDR3 DNA is TGTGCCAGCAGCCAAAGCGGACAGGGGGTATACACCGGGGAGCTGTTTTTT. It translates to CASSQSGQGVYTGELFF.

The chain links TRBV5-1 to TRBJ1-2, with 12 bases identical to TRBD1. The CDR3 runs 15 residues. Germline V CDR1 and CDR2: SGHRS, YFSETQ. J lost 7 bases, V lost 0 bases, and 4 bases had no gene match. In nucleotides, the CDR3 is TGCGCCAGCAGCTTGGAGGGACAGGGGGCAAGTGGCTACACCTTC. This gives the protein CASSLEGQGASGYTF.

The chain employs TRBV7-9 and TRBJ2-7, with 12 bases aligning to TRBD2. This CDR3 region has 15 residues. Germline V gene lookup returns CDR1 SEHNR and CDR2 FQNEAQ (reference sequence). Trimming cost V 3 bases and J 4 bases; bases outside gene matches: 4. The CDR3 nucleotides read TGTGCCAGCAGCTTCTGGACTAGCGGGGCGTACGAGCAGTACTTC. Protein product: CASSFWTSGAYEQYF. Using reference TRBV7-9 and TRBJ2-7 for the parts outside the CDR3, the full variable domain is DTGVSQNPRHKITKRGQNVTFRCDPISEHNRLYWYRQTLGQGPEFLTYFQNEAQLEKSRLLSDRFSAERPKGSFSTLEIQRTEQGDSAMYLCASSFWTSGAYEQYFGPGTRLTVT.

The rearrangement uses TRBV30 and TRBJ1-6; D unresolved. Trimming took 2 bases from V and 9 from J, leaving 20 bases between them. The germline CDR1 and CDR2 sequences are GTSNPN and SVGIG (reference sequence). The CDR3 has 16 amino acids. The CDR3 nucleotides read TGTGCCTGGAGTTTAGTGATCGGACTTTCAATTTCACCCCTCCACTTT. Amino acids: CAWSLVIGLSISPLHF.

The V gene is TRBV5-8, the J gene TRBJ2-1, with a tentative D call TRBD2 (6 bases). V gave up 1 base and J gave up 6 bases, with 14 bases separating them. CDR1 is SGHTS, CDR2 YDEGEE, per germline. The CDR3 length is 15 residues. The CDR3 DNA sequence: TGTGCCAGCAGCTTGCGCGGAATGCGGGGCAATGAGCAGTTCTTC. Translated: CASSLRGMRGNEQFF.

This chain uses TRBV5-1 with TRBJ1-6; D uncertain. V was shortened by 5 bases and J by 0 bases, with 12 bases between the two germline ends. This CDR3 spans 16 amino acids. Germline loops: CDR1 SGHRS, CDR2 YFSETQ. As DNA, the CDR3 is TGCGCCAGCAGGTACGAGGGAGCCTCCTATAATTCACCCCTCCACTTT. Translated: CASRYEGASYNSPLHF. Full variable domain (rest looked up from reference TRBV5-1 and TRBJ1-6): KAGVTQTPRYLIKTRGQQVTLSCSPISGHRSVSWYQQTPGQGLQFLFEYFSETQRNKGNFPGRFSGRQFSNSRSEMNVSTLELGDSALYLCASRYEGASYNSPLHFGNGTRLTVT.

This clone showed up just a few times. The V gene is TRBV6-1, the J gene TRBJ1-1, with TRBD1 matching 9 bases. With 7 bases clipped from V and 2 bases from J, the junction kept 8 bases outside the gene matches. Germline V lookup: CDR1 MNHNS, CDR2 SASEGT. The CDR3 totals 15 residues. The CDR3 DNA is TGTGCCAGCACCCTGGACAGGGGTCCAAACACTGAAGCTTTCTTT. It encodes CASTLDRGPNTEAFF.

This chain joins TRBV30 and TRBJ1-1; maybe TRBD1 (5 bases). Trimming took off 2 bases at V and 10 bases at J, with 14 bases between the two ends. The CDR3 has 12 amino acids. Germline CDR1 and CDR2: GTSNPN and SVGIG (reference sequence). The chain's CDR3 is CAWSTGQAGAFF. CDR3 sequence (DNA): TGTGCCTGGAGTACAGGCCAGGCCGGAGCTTTCTTT.

The chain couples TRBV29-1 to TRBJ1-2; the D is unclear. CDR1 is SQVTM, CDR2 ANQGSEA, per germline. This CDR3 is built from 12 residues. With 4 bases removed from V and 6 bases from J, the gap between germline ends came to 12 bases. The CDR3 is CSVVAGSDGYTF. The CDR3 DNA follows: TGCAGCGTTGTGGCCGGGAGTGATGGCTACACCTTC.

The CDR3 here is CASSSRNSPGQEQYF. In nucleotides, the CDR3 is TGTGCCAGCAGCTCCAGGAACTCCCCAGGTCAAGAGCAGTACTTC. V usage is TRBV7-9 and J usage is TRBJ2-7; D not certain. The ends were cut back, 4 bases at V and 7 bases at J, with 20 bases in the middle. The CDR3 covers 15 residues. Germline CDR1 reads SEHNR; CDR2 reads FQNEAQ (reference sequence).

The genes are TRBV5-1 and TRBJ2-7; 14 positions match TRBD2. The germline gives CDR1 SGHRS, CDR2 YFSETQ. The V and J ends lost 3 bases and 0 bases, in that order; junction bases with no gene match: 5. This CDR3 comprises 17 residues. CDR3: CASSSRTSGGISYEQYF. For the CDR3, the DNA is TGCGCCAGCAGCTCCCGGACTAGCGGGGGGATCTCCTACGAGCAGTACTTC.

The V call is TRBV13, the J call TRBJ1-2; D gene ambiguous. There are 14 residues in the CDR3. Per germline, CDR1 PRHDT and CDR2 FYEKMQ (reference sequence). V was trimmed by 5 bases and J by 4 bases, leaving 14 bases between them. The CDR3 region has the DNA TGTGCCAGCAGCCCATGGACTGACTCCTATGGCTACACCTTC. This sequence encodes CASSPWTDSYGYTF.

This chain connects TRBV7-3 to TRBJ1-2, with D hard to call. With 3 bases removed from V and 8 bases from J, the gap between germline ends came to 13 bases. The V gene's germline CDR1 is SGHTA and CDR2 FQGTGA. This CDR3 region has 13 residues. As DNA, the CDR3 is TGTGCCAGCAGCTTTTCACCCGGGGAGGGCTACACCTTC. This translates into CASSFSPGEGYTF.

The rearrangement uses TRBV5-1 and TRBJ1-2; 8 bases are a match to TRBD1. J lost 6 bases, V lost 0 bases, and 4 bases had no gene match. CDR1 SGHRS and CDR2 YFSETQ come from the germline V gene. This CDR3 region has 14 residues. CDR3 DNA: TGCGCCAGCAGCTTGGGGCAGGGGGCTGATGGCTACACCTTC. The encoded protein is CASSLGQGADGYTF.

The chain has TRBV11-3 and TRBJ2-7, with D possibly TRBD2 on 6 matching bases. Germline V gene data show CDR1 as SGHNT and CDR2 as YENEEA. V lost 1 base, J lost 7 bases, and 14 bases lay in between. The CDR3 runs to 14 residues. The CDR3 DNA reads TGTGCCAGCAGCTTAGGGGGGGACTCGGGGGAGCAGTACTTC. Its translation: CASSLGGDSGEQYF.

This clone was seen a single time. The V and J genes are TRBV30 and TRBJ2-3; 11 nucleotides match TRBD2. CDR3 length: 12 residues. Per the germline V gene, CDR1 is GTSNPN and CDR2 is SVGIG (reference sequence). J lost 7 bases, V lost 7 bases, and 4 bases had no gene match. The CDR3 spells CAYVAGGHTQYF. Written as DNA, the CDR3 is TGTGCCTACGTAGCGGGGGGGCATACGCAGTATTTT. Drawing the rest from reference TRBV30 and TRBJ2-3, the complete variable domain is SQTIHQWPATLVQPVGSPLSLECTVEGTSNPNLYWYRQAAGRGLQLLFYSVGIGQISSEVPQNLSASRPQDRQFILSSKKLLLSDSGFYLCAYVAGGHTQYFGPGTRLTVL.

The chain links TRBV11-2 to TRBJ2-6; a weak D match, TRBD1 (5 bases). V shed 5 bases and J shed 2 bases, with 10 bases lying between them. The length of the CDR3 is 15 residues. Germline CDR1 and CDR2: SGHAT and FQNNGV. This chain's CDR3 is CASSPPTAGANVLTF. Written as DNA, the CDR3 is TGTGCCAGCAGCCCTCCGACAGCTGGGGCCAACGTCCTGACTTTC. Full variable domain (rest looked up from reference TRBV11-2 and TRBJ2-6): EAGVAQSPRYKIIEKRQSVAFWCNPISGHATLYWYQQILGQGPKLLIQFQNNGVVDDSQLPKDRFSAERLKGVDSTLKIQPAKLEDSAVYLCASSPPTAGANVLTFGAGSRLTVL.

The chain uses TRBV18 and TRBJ1-2; no firm D call. The CDR3 totals 14 residues. V was shortened by 5 bases and J by 7 bases, with 17 bases between the two germline ends. Germline CDR1 and CDR2: KGHSH and LQKENI. This CDR3 is CASSSYREIGGYTF. The CDR3 DNA sequence: TGTGCCAGCTCATCTTACCGAGAGATCGGTGGCTACACCTTC.

V gene TRBV4-1 combines with J gene TRBJ2-7; possibly TRBD2 for D (6 bases). This CDR3 comprises 17 residues. The V end was cut by 0 bases, the J end by 4 bases, with 19 bases between. CDR1 and CDR2 from the germline V gene are MGHRA and YSYEKL. The CDR3 reads CASSQDISGLGRYEQYF. The CDR3, as DNA: TGCGCCAGCAGCCAAGATATTTCGGGACTCGGGCGGTACGAGCAGTACTTC.

The V gene is TRBV18, the J gene TRBJ1-2, with D hard to call. The CDR3 length is 13 residues. Trimming shortened V by 3 bases and J by 5 bases, and 10 bases separated the two germline ends. From germline, CDR1 is KGHSH and CDR2 LQKENI. The CDR3 protein is CASSPAAGYGYTF. CDR3 bases: TGTGCCAGCTCACCTGCAGCCGGGTATGGCTACACCTTC.

The chain links TRBV29-1 to TRBJ1-1, with D perhaps TRBD1 (5 bases). Germline values: CDR1 SQVTM, CDR2 ANQGSEA. V was cut by 4 bases and J by 4 bases, with 10 bases left in between. The CDR3 extends over 12 amino acids. CDR3 bases: TGCAGCGTTGGAAGGGGCGGCACTGAAGCTTTCTTT. It encodes CSVGRGGTEAFF.

The CDR3 here is CASSHQGGSYEQYF. CDR3 in DNA: TGCGCCAGCAGCCATCAGGGGGGTTCCTACGAGCAGTACTTC. J is TRBJ2-7 and V is TRBV5-1; tentative D call: TRBD1 (7 bases). Trimming stripped 4 bases from V and 1 base from J, with 12 bases between. Per the germline V gene, CDR1 is SGHRS and CDR2 is YFSETQ. The CDR3 consists of 14 residues.

The chain joins TRBV7-2 to TRBJ2-2; 8 bases map to TRBD2. V lost 1 base and J lost 0; bases outside the gene matches: 4. This CDR3 contains 17 residues. Per the germline V gene, CDR1 is SGHTA and CDR2 is FQGNSA. The CDR3 nucleotides read TGTGCCAGCAGCTTAGGGGCAGCGGGGGCGAACACCGGGGAGCTGTTTTTT. Translating gives CASSLGAAGANTGELFF.

The CDR3 here is CASSRRQGAQFHEQYF. In DNA, the CDR3 is TGTGCCAGCAGCCGACGACAGGGGGCGCAATTCCACGAGCAGTACTTC. The rearrangement uses TRBV28 and TRBJ2-7; 10 positions agree with TRBD1. The germline V gene has CDR1 MDHEN and CDR2 SYDVKM. The CDR3 is made up of 16 amino acids. V shed 6 bases, J shed 5 bases, and the junction held 13 bases outside the gene matches.

The genes are TRBV18 and TRBJ2-1; weak D call: TRBD1 (6 bases). CDR3 length: 14 residues. Germline loops: CDR1 KGHSH, CDR2 LQKENI. V was clipped by 4 bases and J by 4 bases, with 11 bases between them. For the CDR3, the DNA is TGTGCCAGCTCACAGGACAGAACTTACAATGAGCAGTTCTTC. Amino acid sequence: CASSQDRTYNEQFF.

This clone came up once. CDR3 loop: CSVGAARQGDGYTF. CDR3 DNA: TGCAGCGTTGGGGCAGCCCGTCAGGGGGATGGCTACACCTTC. The rearrangement uses TRBV29-1 and TRBJ1-2; the match to TRBD1 covers 7 bases. This CDR3 contains 14 residues. The trim removed 4 bases at V and 6 bases at J, leaving 11 bases unmatched. Germline V lookup: CDR1 SQVTM, CDR2 ANQGSEA.